This TCR beta chain emerged from a study of post-analysis software for immune sequencing data. To note about this clonotype: Its cognate antigen is unknown.

Per germline, CDR1 SQVTM and CDR2 ANQGSEA. There are 9 residues in the CDR3. Trimming shortened V by 2 bases and J by 9 bases, and 2 bases separated the two germline ends. The TCR beta cDNA libraries carried unique molecular identifiers. Yield was 450,000 to 650,000 cDNA molecules from roughly 0.93 to 9.6 million T cells. TCRdb re-called the PCR reads through MiXCR, storing one row per CDR3 protein. The data contain about 210,000 distinct CDR3 sequences, 25% to 35% of them seen just once; the ten biggest clones take up around 3.2%. Regarding the study as a whole: Those samples that were prepared in the same batch co-clustered strongly by F measure. In patients, TRBV5-6, TRBV5-1 and TRBV20-1 belonged to roughly 5 TRBV segments found more frequently than in controls. Compared against controls, patients with multiple sclerosis displayed significantly lower normalized Chao1 diversity.

This clonotype was sampled from a girl aged 2-17 years with multiple sclerosis. The specimen was blood. The chain couples TRBV29-1 to TRBJ2-1; D unresolved. CDR3 sequence: CSVESEQFF. Here the CDR3 DNA reads TGCAGCGTTGAATCTGAGCAGTTCTTC.